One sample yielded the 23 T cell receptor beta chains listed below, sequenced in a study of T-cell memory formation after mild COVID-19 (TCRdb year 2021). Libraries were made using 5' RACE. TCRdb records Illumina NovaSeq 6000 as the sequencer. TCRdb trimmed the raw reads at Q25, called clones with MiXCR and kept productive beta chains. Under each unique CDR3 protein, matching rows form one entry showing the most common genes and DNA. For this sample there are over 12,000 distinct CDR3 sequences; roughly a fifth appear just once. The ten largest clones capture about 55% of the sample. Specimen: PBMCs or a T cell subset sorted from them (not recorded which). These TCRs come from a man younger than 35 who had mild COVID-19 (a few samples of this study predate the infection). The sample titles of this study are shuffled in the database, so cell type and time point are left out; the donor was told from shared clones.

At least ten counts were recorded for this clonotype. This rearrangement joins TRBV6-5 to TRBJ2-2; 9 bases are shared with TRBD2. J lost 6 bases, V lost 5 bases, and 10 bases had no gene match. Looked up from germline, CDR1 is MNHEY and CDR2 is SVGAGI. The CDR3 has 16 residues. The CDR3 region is CASSPVRGGHSGELFF. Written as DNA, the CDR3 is TGTGCCAGCAGTCCAGTGCGGGGGGGCCATTCCGGGGAGCTGTTTTTT.

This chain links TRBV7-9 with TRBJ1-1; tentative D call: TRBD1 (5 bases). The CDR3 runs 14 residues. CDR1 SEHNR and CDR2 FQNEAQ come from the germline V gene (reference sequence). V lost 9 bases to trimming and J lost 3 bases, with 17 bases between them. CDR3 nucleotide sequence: TGTGCCAGTTTTCAGCGGGACGGTCACACTGAAGCTTTCTTT. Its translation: CASFQRDGHTEAFF.

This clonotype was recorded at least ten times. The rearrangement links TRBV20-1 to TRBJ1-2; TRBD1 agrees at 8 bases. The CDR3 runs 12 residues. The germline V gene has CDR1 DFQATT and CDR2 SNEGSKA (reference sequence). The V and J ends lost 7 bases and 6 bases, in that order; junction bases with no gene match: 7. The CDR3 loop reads CSGVRGLNGYTF. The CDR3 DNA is TGCAGTGGCGTCAGGGGGCTGAATGGCTACACCTTC.

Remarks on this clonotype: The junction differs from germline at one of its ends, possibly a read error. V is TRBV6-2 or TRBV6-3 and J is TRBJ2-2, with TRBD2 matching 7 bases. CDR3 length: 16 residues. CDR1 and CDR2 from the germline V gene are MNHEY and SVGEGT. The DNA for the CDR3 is TGTGCCAGCAGTTACATCCCCGGGACTAAATTCGGGGAGCCGTTTTTT. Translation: CASSYIPGTKFGEPFF.

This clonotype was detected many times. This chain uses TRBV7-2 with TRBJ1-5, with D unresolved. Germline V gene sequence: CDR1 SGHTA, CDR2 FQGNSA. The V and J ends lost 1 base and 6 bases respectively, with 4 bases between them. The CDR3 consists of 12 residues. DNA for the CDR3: TGTGCCAGCAGCTTAGGGGTTCAGCCCCAGCATTTT. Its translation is CASSLGVQPQHF.

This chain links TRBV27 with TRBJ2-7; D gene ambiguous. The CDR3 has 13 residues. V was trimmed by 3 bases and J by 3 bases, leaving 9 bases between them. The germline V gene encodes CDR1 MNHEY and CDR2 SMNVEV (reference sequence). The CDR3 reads CASSLGMFYEQYF. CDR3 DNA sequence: TGTGCCAGCAGTTTGGGCATGTTCTACGAGCAGTACTTC.

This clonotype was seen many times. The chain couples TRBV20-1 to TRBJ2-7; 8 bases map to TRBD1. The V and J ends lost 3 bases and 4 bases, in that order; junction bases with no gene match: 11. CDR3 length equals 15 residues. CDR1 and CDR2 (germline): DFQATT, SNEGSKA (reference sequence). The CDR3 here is CSASSFLGQGYEQYF. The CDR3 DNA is TGCAGTGCTAGTTCCTTCCTCGGACAGGGTTACGAGCAGTACTTC.

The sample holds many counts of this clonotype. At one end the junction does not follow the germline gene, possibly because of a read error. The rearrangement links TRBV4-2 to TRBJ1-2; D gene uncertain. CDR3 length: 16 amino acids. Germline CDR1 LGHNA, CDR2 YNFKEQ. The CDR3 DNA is TGTGCCAGCAGACAAGATTTTTCCTCTCCCTCGGAGGGCTACACCTTC. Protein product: CASRQDFSSPSEGYTF.

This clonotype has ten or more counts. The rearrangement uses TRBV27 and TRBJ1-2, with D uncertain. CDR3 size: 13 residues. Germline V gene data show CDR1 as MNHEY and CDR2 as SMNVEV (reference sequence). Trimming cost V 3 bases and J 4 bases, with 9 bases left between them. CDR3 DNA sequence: TGTGCCAGCAGTTTCGGACTAGCCTATGGCTACACCTTC. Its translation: CASSFGLAYGYTF.

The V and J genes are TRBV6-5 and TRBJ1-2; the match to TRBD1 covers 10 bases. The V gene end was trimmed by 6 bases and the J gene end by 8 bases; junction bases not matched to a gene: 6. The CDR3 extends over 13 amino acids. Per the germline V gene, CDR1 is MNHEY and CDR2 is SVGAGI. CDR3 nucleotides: TGTGCCAGCAGCAGGGGACAGGGGTTAGGCTACACCTTC. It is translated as CASSRGQGLGYTF.

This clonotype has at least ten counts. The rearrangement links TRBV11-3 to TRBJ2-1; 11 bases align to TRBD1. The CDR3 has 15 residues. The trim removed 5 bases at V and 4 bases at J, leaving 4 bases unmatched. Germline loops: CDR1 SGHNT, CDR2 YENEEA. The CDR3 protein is CASSPDRGPYNEQFF. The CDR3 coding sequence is TGTGCCAGCAGCCCGGACAGGGGGCCTTACAATGAGCAGTTCTTC. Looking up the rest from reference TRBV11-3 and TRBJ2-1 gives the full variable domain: EAGVVQSPRYKIIEKKQPVAFWCNPISGHNTLYWYLQNLGQGPELLIRYENEEAVDDSQLPKDRFSAERLKGVDSTLKIQPAELGDSAVYLCASSPDRGPYNEQFFGPGTRLTVL.

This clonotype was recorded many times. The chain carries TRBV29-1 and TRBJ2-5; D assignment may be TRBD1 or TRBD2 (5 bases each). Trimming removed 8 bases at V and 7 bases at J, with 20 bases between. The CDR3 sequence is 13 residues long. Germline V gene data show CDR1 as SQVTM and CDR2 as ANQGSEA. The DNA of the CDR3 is TGCAGCCTTTGGGACGGGGAACGCGGGACCCAGTACTTC. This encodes CSLWDGERGTQYF.

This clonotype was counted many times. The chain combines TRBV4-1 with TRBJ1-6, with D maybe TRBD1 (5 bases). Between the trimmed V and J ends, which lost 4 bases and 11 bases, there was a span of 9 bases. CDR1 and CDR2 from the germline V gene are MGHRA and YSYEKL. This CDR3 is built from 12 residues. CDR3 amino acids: CASSPGGTPLHF. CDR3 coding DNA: TGCGCCAGCAGCCCGGGGGGAACACCCCTCCACTTT.

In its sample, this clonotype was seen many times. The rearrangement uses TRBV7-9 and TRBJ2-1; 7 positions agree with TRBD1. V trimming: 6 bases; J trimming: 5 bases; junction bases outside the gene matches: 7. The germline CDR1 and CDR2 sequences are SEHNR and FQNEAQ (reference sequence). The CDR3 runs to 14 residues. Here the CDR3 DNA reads TGTGCCAGCAGACCCGGACAGGAAGACAATGAGCAGTTCTTC. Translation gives CASRPGQEDNEQFF. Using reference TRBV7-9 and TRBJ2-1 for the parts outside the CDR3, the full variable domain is DTGVSQNPRHKITKRGQNVTFRCDPISEHNRLYWYRQTLGQGPEFLTYFQNEAQLEKSRLLSDRFSAERPKGSFSTLEIQRTEQGDSAMYLCASRPGQEDNEQFFGPGTRLTVL.

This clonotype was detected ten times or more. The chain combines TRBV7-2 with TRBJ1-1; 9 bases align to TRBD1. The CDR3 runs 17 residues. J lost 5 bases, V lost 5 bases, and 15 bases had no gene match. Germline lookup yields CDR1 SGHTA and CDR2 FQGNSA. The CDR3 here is CASSPRDRDGWLTEAFF. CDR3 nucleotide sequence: TGTGCCAGCAGCCCACGGGACAGGGATGGGTGGTTGACTGAAGCTTTCTTT.

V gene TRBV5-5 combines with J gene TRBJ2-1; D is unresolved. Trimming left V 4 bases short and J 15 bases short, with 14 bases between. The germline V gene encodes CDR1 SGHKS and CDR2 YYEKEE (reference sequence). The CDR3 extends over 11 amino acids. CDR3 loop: CASSTSLGWFF. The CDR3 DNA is TGTGCCAGCAGCACTTCTTTGGGGTGGTTCTTC.

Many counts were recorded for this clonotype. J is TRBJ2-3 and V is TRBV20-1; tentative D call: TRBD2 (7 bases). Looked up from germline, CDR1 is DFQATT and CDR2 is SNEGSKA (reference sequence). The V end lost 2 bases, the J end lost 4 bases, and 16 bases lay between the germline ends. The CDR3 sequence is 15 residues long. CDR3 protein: CSARRGRERPDTQYF. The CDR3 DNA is TGCAGTGCTAGAAGGGGGAGGGAGCGTCCAGATACGCAGTATTTT.

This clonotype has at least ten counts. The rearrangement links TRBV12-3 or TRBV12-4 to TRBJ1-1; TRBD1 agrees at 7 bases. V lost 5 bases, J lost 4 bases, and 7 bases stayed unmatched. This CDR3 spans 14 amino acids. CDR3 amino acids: CASSPRGGGTEAFF. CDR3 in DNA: TGTGCCAGCAGTCCCAGGGGGGGTGGCACTGAAGCTTTCTTT.

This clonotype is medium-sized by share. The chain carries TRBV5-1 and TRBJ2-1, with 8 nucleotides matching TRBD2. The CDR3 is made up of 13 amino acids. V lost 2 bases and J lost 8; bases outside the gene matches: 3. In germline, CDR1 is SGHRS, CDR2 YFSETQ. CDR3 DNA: TGCGCCAGCAGCTTCCCGGGGGGGGATGAGCAGTTCTTC. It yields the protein CASSFPGGDEQFF.

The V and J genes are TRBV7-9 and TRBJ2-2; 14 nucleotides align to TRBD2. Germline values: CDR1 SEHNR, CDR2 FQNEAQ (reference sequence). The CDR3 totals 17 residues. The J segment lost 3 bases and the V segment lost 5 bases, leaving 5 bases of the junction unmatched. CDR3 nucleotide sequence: TGTGCCAGCAGCCGCGGACTAGCGGGGGGCTACACCGGGGAGCTGTTTTTT. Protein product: CASSRGLAGGYTGELFF.

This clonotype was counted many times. CDR3 region: CAISDGGWDAYQETQYF. The CDR3 nucleotides read TGTGCCATCAGTGACGGTGGATGGGACGCCTACCAAGAGACCCAGTACTTC. The chain uses TRBV10-3 and TRBJ2-5; D possibly uses TRBD1 or TRBD2 (5 bases each). The CDR3 covers 17 residues. The V end lost 3 bases, the J end lost 0 bases, and 17 bases lay between the germline ends. Germline CDR1 is ENHRY and CDR2 is SYGVKD.

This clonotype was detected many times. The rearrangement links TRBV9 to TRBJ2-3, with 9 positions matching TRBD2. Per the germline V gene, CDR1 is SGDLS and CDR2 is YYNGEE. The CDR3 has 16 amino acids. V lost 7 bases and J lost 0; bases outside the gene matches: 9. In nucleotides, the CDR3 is TGTGCCAGCCCTAGCGGGGAGTCGCCTAGCACAGATACGCAGTATTTT. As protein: CASPSGESPSTDTQYF.

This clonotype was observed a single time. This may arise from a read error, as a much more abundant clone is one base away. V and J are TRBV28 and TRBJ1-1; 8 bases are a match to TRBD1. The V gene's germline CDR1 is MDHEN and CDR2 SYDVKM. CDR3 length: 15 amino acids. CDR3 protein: CAISSQGAENTEAFF. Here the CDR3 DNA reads TGTGCCATCAGTTCGCAGGGGGCAGAGAACACTGAAGCTTTCTTT.